This T cell receptor beta chain was recovered during a study of human T cells and chemical hapten exposure. Study results and caveats: Donors had alopecia, so their immune response may differ from healthy people's. DPC sensitization left the count of TCRs above 1 in 1000 unchanged.

As to time point: pre-sensitization, week 0. As to treatment: therapeutic diphenylcyclopropenone sensitization with weekly scalp DPC. Prior to each patch test being applied, blood was drawn. Researchers extracted total RNA from unfractionated whole blood. TCRdb re-called the RACE reads through MiXCR, storing one row per CDR3 protein. This sample carries 52,000 or so distinct CDR3 sequences, 9.5% to 10% of them seen once, and the ten largest clones take 9.6%. This clonotype was observed many times. Its specificity is not known. V trimming: 3 bases; J trimming: 5 bases; junction bases outside the gene matches: 7. The length of the CDR3 is 15 residues. The V gene's germline CDR1 is LNHNV and CDR2 YYDKDF (reference sequence).

This clonotype was obtained from a man in his forties or fifties with alopecia areata. Some clones in this sample may be carry-over from other donors' samples. Sequenced here: whole blood, sampled in connection with sensitization to the hapten diphenylcyclopropenone (DPC). The chain recombines TRBV15 with TRBJ2-5; TRBD1 agrees at 9 bases. The CDR3 sequence: CATSSGTGSYETQYF. CDR3 nucleotide sequence: TGTGCCACCAGCAGCGGGACAGGGTCTTACGAGACCCAGTACTTC. Filled out from reference TRBV15 and TRBJ2-5, the complete variable domain reads DAMVIQNPRYQVTQFGKPVTLSCSQTLNHNVMYWYQQKSSQAPKLLFHYYDKDFNNEADTPDNFQSRRPNTSFCFLDIRSPGLGDTAMYLCATSSGTGSYETQYFGPGTRLLVL.